Shown below are 18 T cell receptor beta chains from a single sample sequenced in a study of spatial heterogeneity in lung cancer. MiXCR, run by TCRdb on the 5' RACE reads, gives a single entry per CDR3 protein. The sample consists of about 52,000 distinct CDR3 sequences, roughly 8.1% of them appearing once. The time point is: blood at routine non-recurrence follow-up after resection. Whole RNA came from tumor, nontumor lung or frozen PBMC and was sequenced without being sorted. This sample comprised PBMCs, obtained at follow-up. The receptors stem from a female donor with early-stage non-small cell lung cancer.

This clonotype was seen many times. The chain employs TRBV5-6 and TRBJ1-1, with unresolved D. With 4 bases removed from V and 1 base from J, the gap between germline ends came to 8 bases. Germline lookup yields CDR1 SGHDT and CDR2 YYEEEE. The CDR3 covers 13 residues. The CDR3 is CASSARRNTEAFF. DNA for the CDR3: TGTGCCAGCAGCGCGAGACGGAACACTGAAGCTTTCTTT. The full variable domain, completed using reference TRBV5-6 and TRBJ1-1, is DAGVTQSPTHLIKTRGQQVTLRCSPKSGHDTVSWYQQALGQGPQFIFQYYEEEERQRGNFPDRFSGHQFPNYSSELNVNALLLGDSALYLCASSARRNTEAFFGQGTRLTVV.

This clonotype was detected ten times or more. This chain connects TRBV5-5 to TRBJ2-7; 7 nucleotides match TRBD2. V lost 1 base to trimming and J lost 3 bases; unmatched junction nucleotides: 1. Germline CDR1 and CDR2: SGHKS and YYEKEE (reference sequence). CDR3 size: 13 residues. This CDR3 is CASSLWGGYEQYF. The CDR3 DNA is TGTGCCAGCAGCTTGTGGGGGGGCTACGAGCAGTACTTC.

Ten or more counts support this clonotype. The chain recombines TRBV28 with TRBJ1-3; D may be TRBD1 (5 bases). This CDR3 has 14 residues. From germline, CDR1 is MDHEN and CDR2 SYDVKM. The germline V and J ends were trimmed by 5 bases and 5 bases, with 13 bases remaining between them. CDR3 DNA sequence: TGTGCCAGCAGTGCCGGACACCTACGAAACACCATATATTTT. This codes for CASSAGHLRNTIYF.

In this sample, this clonotype turned up a few times. The chain joins TRBV4-3 to TRBJ1-1, with D tentatively TRBD1 (6 bases). This CDR3 region has 15 residues. Germline CDR1 reads LGHNA; CDR2 reads YSLEER. V lost 0 bases and J 10 bases, leaving 18 bases between the germline ends. CDR3 coding DNA: TGCGCCAGCAGCCAAGACGTTAAGGGGCAAGGGGGAGCTTTCTTT. Translation: CASSQDVKGQGGAFF.

This clonotype was recorded many times. The rearrangement uses TRBV6-6 and TRBJ1-5, with 10 nucleotides matching TRBD1. CDR1 is MNHNY and CDR2 is SVGAGI in the germline V gene (reference sequence). There are 15 residues in the CDR3. The V and J ends lost 5 bases and 5 bases, in that order; junction bases with no gene match: 6. CDR3 sequence reads: CASSPGQGVDQPQHF. CDR3 sequence (DNA): TGTGCCAGCAGTCCCGGACAGGGGGTCGATCAGCCCCAGCATTTT.

The genes are TRBV5-4 and TRBJ2-3; the D is unclear. This CDR3 is built from 16 residues. Trimming stripped 4 bases from V and 2 bases from J, with 17 bases between. Germline V gene sequence: CDR1 SGHNT, CDR2 YYREEE (reference sequence). The CDR3 loop reads CASSPHAPDNTDTQYF. CDR3 DNA sequence: TGTGCCAGCAGCCCTCATGCCCCCGACAACACAGATACGCAGTATTTT. Combining the CDR3 with reference TRBV5-4 and TRBJ2-3 gives the whole variable domain ETGVTQSPTHLIKTRGQQVTLRCSSQSGHNTVSWYQQALGQGPQFIFQYYREEENGRGNFPPRFSGLQFPNYSSELNVNALELDDSALYLCASSPHAPDNTDTQYFGPGTRLTVL.

This sequence joins TRBV7-2 and TRBJ2-5; D remains ambiguous. Germline V gene data show CDR1 as SGHTA and CDR2 as FQGNSA. V dropped 3 bases and J dropped 5 bases, with 7 bases sitting between them. The CDR3 has 12 amino acids. As DNA, the CDR3 is TGTGCCAGCAGCTTCCGATTGGAGACCCAGTACTTC. Translating it yields CASSFRLETQYF.

This clonotype has a count of ten or more. The V gene is TRBV3-1, the J gene TRBJ2-7; 7 bases map to TRBD2. The CDR3 contains 14 residues. Germline CDR1 and CDR2: LGHDT and YNNKEL (reference sequence). V gave up 5 bases and J gave up 2 bases; unmatched junction bases: 6. The CDR3 bases are TGTGCCAGCAGCAGACTAGCTGAGCCCTACGAGCAGTACTTC. This gives the protein CASSRLAEPYEQYF.

This clonotype was recorded many times. The chain uses TRBV7-2 and TRBJ2-2; 11 bases match TRBD1. This CDR3 has 16 residues. Germline lookup yields CDR1 SGHTA and CDR2 FQGNSA. V shed 5 bases, J shed 0 bases, and the junction held 2 bases outside the gene matches. CDR3 nucleotides: TGTGCCAGCAGCAAGGGACAGGGGGCGAACACCGGGGAGCTGTTTTTT. Its protein product is CASSKGQGANTGELFF.

This clonotype has ten or more counts. The rearrangement uses TRBV29-1 and TRBJ2-1, with D possibly being TRBD2 (5 bases). The V end was cut by 4 bases, the J end by 6 bases, with 16 bases between. CDR1 is SQVTM, CDR2 ANQGSEA, per germline. The CDR3 consists of 14 residues. In DNA, the CDR3 is TGCAGCGTTGTGATGGGAGTTACGGTCAATGAGCAGTTCTTC. It codes for CSVVMGVTVNEQFF.

This clonotype was detected many times. The chain couples TRBV3-1 to TRBJ2-2; D not resolved. Trimming left V 3 bases short and J 3 bases short, with 8 bases between. CDR3 size: 14 residues. Germline lookup yields CDR1 LGHDT and CDR2 YNNKEL (reference sequence). CDR3 amino acids: CASSHLRDTGELFF. CDR3 in DNA: TGTGCCAGCAGCCATCTCCGAGACACCGGGGAGCTGTTTTTT.

This clonotype was detected many times. V is TRBV20-1 and J is TRBJ2-5; 8 bases line up with TRBD2. Germline lookup yields CDR1 DFQATT and CDR2 SNEGSKA (reference sequence). Trimming cost V 1 base and J 5 bases; bases outside gene matches: 6. The CDR3 length is 14 residues. DNA for the CDR3: TGCAGTGCTAGAGCACGGGGGGGCCATGAGACCCAGTACTTC. This translates into CSARARGGHETQYF.

CDR3 protein: CASTLVVSYNEQFF. CDR3 nucleotide sequence: TGTGCCAGCACCCTGGTGGTGTCCTACAATGAGCAGTTCTTC. The V call is TRBV9, the J call TRBJ2-1; D gene unclear. Germline loops: CDR1 SGDLS, CDR2 YYNGEE. CDR3 length: 14 residues. V was pared by 6 bases and J by 1 base, with 11 bases between. Full variable domain (outside the CDR3, taken from reference TRBV9 and TRBJ2-1): DSGVTQTPKHLITATGQRVTLRCSPRSGDLSVYWYQQSLDQGLQFLIQYYNGEERAKGNILERFSAQQFPDLHSELNLSSLELGDSALYFCASTLVVSYNEQFFGPGTRLTVL.

The chain combines TRBV10-3 with TRBJ2-2, with D unresolved. Per the germline V gene, CDR1 is ENHRY and CDR2 is SYGVKD. Trimming took 5 bases from V and 6 from J, leaving 10 bases between them. The CDR3 covers 13 residues. The CDR3 nucleotides read TGTGCCATCAGTTTTAGGTCGCCCGGGGAGCTGTTTTTT. This sequence encodes CAISFRSPGELFF.

This clonotype was counted between two and nine times. V usage is TRBV5-4 and J usage is TRBJ2-3; 11 positions agree with TRBD2. Losses at the gene ends were 1 base for V and 2 bases for J; bases not matched to a gene: 12. The CDR3 contains 19 residues. CDR1 is SGHNT and CDR2 is YYREEE in the germline V gene (reference sequence). The CDR3 loop is CASSLRLAGGRRATDTQYF. The CDR3 nucleotides are TGTGCCAGCAGCTTGAGGCTAGCGGGGGGCCGACGGGCCACAGATACGCAGTATTTT. Full variable domain (remainder filled in from reference TRBV5-4 and TRBJ2-3): ETGVTQSPTHLIKTRGQQVTLRCSSQSGHNTVSWYQQALGQGPQFIFQYYREEENGRGNFPPRFSGLQFPNYSSELNVNALELDDSALYLCASSLRLAGGRRATDTQYFGPGTRLTVL.

This clonotype showed up many times. J is TRBJ1-5 and V is TRBV2, with D hard to call. Looked up from germline, CDR1 is SNHLY and CDR2 is FYNNEI. Trimming took 4 bases from V and 1 from J, leaving 8 bases between them. The CDR3 is 14 residues long. This CDR3 is CASSVSGSNQPQHF. CDR3 bases: TGTGCCAGCAGTGTGTCGGGAAGCAATCAGCCCCAGCATTTT.

This clonotype was detected ten times or more. CDR3 loop: CSAGRRNTEAFF. In DNA form, the CDR3 reads TGCAGTGCAGGCCGCCGGAACACTGAAGCTTTCTTT. The chain combines TRBV20-1 with TRBJ1-1; D not resolved. The V gene's germline CDR1 is DFQATT and CDR2 SNEGSKA (reference sequence). The CDR3 covers 12 residues. Trimming stripped 6 bases from V and 1 base from J, with 9 bases between.

Comment on this clonotype: Possible read error: a much larger clone is one base away. The V and J genes are TRBV7-2 and TRBJ2-3; D not resolved. Germline V gene data show CDR1 as SGHTA and CDR2 as FQGNSA. The CDR3 extends over 13 amino acids. DNA for the CDR3: TGTGCCGGCAGCAAAACCCCCACAGATACGCAGTATTTT. The encoded protein is CAGSKTPTDTQYF.